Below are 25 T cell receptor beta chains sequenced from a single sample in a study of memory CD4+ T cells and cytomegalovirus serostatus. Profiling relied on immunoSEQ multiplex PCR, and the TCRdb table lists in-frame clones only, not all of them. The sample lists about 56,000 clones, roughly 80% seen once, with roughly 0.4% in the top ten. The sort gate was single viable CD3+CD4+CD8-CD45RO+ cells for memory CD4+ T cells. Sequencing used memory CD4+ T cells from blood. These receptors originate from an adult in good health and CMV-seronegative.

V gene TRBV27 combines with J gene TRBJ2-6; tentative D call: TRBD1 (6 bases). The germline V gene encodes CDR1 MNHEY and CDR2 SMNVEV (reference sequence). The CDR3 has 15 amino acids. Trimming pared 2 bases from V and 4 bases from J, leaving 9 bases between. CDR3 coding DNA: TGTGCCAGCAGTTTAGCAGGGGCCGGGGCCAACGTCCTGACTTTC. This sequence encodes CASSLAGAGANVLTF. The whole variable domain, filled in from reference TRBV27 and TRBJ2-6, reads EAQVTQNPRYLITVTGKKLTVTCSQNMNHEYMSWYRQDPGLGLRQIYYSMNVEVTDKGDVPEGYKVSRKEKRNFPLILESPSPNQTSLYFCASSLAGAGANVLTFGAGSRLTVL.

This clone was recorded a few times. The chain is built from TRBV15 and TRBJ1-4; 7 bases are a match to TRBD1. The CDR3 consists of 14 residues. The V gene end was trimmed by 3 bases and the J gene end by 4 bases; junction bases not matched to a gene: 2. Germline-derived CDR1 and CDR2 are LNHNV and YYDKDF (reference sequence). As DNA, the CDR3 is TGTGCCACCAGCAGGCGACAGGGTAATGAAAAACTGTTTTTT. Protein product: CATSRRQGNEKLFF. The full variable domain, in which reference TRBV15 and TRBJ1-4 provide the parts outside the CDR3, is DAMVIQNPRYQVTQFGKPVTLSCSQTLNHNVMYWYQQKSSQAPKLLFHYYDKDFNNEADTPDNFQSRRPNTSFCFLDIRSPGLGDTAMYLCATSRRQGNEKLFFGSGTQLSVL.

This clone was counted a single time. In DNA form, the CDR3 reads TGTGCCAGCAGCTCAGGGGGCCTCTCGAACACTGAAGCTTTCTTT. Protein: CASSSGGLSNTEAFF. The chain couples TRBV5-6 to TRBJ1-1, with 8 bases that match TRBD1. Per germline, CDR1 SGHDT and CDR2 YYEEEE. The CDR3 totals 15 residues. V lost 3 bases and J lost 1; bases outside the gene matches: 5.

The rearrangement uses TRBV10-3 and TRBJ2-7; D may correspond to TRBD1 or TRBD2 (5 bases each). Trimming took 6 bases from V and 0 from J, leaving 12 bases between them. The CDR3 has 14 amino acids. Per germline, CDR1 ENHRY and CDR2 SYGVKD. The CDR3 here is CAIRGTESSYEQYF. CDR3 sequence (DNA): TGTGCCATCAGGGGGACGGAGAGCTCCTACGAGCAGTACTTC.

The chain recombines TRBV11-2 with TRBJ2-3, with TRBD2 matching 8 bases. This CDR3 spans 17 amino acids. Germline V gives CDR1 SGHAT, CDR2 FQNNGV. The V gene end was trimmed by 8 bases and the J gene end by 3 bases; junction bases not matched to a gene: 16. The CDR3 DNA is TGTGCCAGCCGGGAAAAAGTCGGGGGGGGGCAAACAGATACGCAGTATTTT. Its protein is CASREKVGGGQTDTQYF.

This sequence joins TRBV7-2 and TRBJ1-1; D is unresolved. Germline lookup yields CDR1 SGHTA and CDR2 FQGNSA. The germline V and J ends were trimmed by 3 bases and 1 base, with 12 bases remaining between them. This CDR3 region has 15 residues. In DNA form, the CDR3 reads TGTGCCAGCAGCTTTAAGCCCCTCGCGAACACTGAAGCTTTCTTT. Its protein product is CASSFKPLANTEAFF. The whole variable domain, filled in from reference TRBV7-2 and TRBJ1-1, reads GAGVSQSPSNKVTEKGKDVELRCDPISGHTALYWYRQSLGQGLEFLIYFQGNSAPDKSGLPSDRFSAERTGGSVSTLTIQRTQQEDSAVYLCASSFKPLANTEAFFGQGTRLTVV.

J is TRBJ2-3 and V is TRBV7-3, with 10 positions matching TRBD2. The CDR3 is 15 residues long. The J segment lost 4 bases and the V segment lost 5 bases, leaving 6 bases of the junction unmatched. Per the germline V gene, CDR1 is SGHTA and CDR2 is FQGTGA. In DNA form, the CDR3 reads TGTGCCAGCAGCCGAGCGGGGGGGCCAGCAGATACGCAGTATTTT. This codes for CASSRAGGPADTQYF.

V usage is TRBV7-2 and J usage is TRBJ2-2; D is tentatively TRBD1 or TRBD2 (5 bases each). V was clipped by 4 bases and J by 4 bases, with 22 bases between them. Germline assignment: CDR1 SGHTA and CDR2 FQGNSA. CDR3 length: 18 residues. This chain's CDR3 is CASSSRNLAGTGTGELFF. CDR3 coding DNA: TGTGCCAGCAGCTCACGAAACCTAGCCGGAACAGGCACCGGGGAGCTGTTTTTT.

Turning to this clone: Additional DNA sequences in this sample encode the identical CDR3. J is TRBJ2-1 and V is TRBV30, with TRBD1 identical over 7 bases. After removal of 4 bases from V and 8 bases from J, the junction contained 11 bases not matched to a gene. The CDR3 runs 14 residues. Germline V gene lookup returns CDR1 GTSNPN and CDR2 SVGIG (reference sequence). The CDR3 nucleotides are TGTGCCTGGACCCGAGGGATCGACAGGGATGAGCAGTTCTTC. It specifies CAWTRGIDRDEQFF.

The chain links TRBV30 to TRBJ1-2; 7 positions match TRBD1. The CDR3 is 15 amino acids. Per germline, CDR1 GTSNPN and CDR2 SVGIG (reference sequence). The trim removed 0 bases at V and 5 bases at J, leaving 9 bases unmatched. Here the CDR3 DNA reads TGTGCCTGGAGTGTACGTTTAGGGGGCGAATATGGCTACACCTTC. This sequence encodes CAWSVRLGGEYGYTF.

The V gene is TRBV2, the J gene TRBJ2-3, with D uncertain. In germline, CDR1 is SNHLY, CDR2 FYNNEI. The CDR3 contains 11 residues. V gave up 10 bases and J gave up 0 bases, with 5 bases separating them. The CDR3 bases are TGTGCCACGACTAGCACAGATACGCAGTATTTT. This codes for CATTSTDTQYF.

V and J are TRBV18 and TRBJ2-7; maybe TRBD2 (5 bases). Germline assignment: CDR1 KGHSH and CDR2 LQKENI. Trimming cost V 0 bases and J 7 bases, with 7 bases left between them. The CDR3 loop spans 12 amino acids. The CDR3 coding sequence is TGTGCCAGCTCACCACCCTCGGGGGAGCAGTACTTC. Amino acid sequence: CASSPPSGEQYF.

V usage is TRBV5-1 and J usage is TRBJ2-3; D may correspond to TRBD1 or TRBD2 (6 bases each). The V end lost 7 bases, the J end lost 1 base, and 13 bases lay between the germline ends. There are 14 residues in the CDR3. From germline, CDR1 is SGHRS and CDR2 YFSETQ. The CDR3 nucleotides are TGCGCCAGCCAGAGGGGGGCTGGCACAGATACGCAGTATTTT. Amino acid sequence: CASQRGAGTDTQYF. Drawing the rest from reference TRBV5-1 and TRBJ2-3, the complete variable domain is KAGVTQTPRYLIKTRGQQVTLSCSPISGHRSVSWYQQTPGQGLQFLFEYFSETQRNKGNFPGRFSGRQFSNSRSEMNVSTLELGDSALYLCASQRGAGTDTQYFGPGTRLTVL.

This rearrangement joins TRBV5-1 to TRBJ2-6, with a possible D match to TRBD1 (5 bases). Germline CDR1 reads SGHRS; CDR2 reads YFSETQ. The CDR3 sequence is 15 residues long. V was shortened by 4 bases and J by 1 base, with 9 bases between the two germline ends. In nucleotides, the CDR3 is TGCGCCAGCAGCGCCCAGGGTTCTGGGGCCAACGTCCTGACTTTC. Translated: CASSAQGSGANVLTF.

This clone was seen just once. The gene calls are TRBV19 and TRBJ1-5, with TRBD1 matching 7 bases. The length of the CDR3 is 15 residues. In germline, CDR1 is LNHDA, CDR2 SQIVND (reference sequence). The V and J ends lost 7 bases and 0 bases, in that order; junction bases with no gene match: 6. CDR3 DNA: TGTGCCAGTAAGAGAGACAGGGCTAGCAATCAGCCCCAGCATTTT. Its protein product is CASKRDRASNQPQHF.

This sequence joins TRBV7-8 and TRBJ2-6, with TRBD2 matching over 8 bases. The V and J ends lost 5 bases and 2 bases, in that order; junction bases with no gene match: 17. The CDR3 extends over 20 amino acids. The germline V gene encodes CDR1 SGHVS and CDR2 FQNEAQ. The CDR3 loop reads CASSPRGASGYRAGANVLTF. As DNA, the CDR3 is TGTGCCAGCAGCCCGAGGGGGGCTAGCGGGTATAGAGCTGGGGCCAACGTCCTGACTTTC.

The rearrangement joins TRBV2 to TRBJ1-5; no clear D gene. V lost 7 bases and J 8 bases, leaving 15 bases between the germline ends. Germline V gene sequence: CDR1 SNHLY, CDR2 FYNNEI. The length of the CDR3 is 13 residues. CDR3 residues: CASMKSRGEPQHF. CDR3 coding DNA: TGTGCCAGCATGAAATCCCGGGGAGAGCCCCAGCATTTT.

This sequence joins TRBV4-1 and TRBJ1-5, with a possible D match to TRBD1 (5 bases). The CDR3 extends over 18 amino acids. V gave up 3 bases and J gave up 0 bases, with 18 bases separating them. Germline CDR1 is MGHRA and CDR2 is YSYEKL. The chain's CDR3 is CASSQGGEGKYSNQPQHF. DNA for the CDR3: TGCGCCAGCAGCCAGGGGGGGGAAGGAAAATATAGCAATCAGCCCCAGCATTTT.

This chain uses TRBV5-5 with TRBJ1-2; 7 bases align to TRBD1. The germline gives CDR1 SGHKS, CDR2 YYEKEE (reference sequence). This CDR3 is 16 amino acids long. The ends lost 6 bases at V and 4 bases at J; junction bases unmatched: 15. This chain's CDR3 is CASNAGTADRRYGYTF. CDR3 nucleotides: TGTGCCAGCAACGCCGGGACAGCCGACCGCCGCTATGGCTACACCTTC.

In nucleotides, the CDR3 is TGTGCCAGCAGAAGTCCAGGGAGGAATTCACCCCTCCACTTT. It yields the protein CASRSPGRNSPLHF. The chain has TRBV27 and TRBJ1-6; D is possibly TRBD1 (5 bases). The V end lost 6 bases, the J end lost 7 bases, and 13 bases lay between the germline ends. The CDR3 covers 14 residues. Germline V gene lookup returns CDR1 MNHEY and CDR2 SMNVEV (reference sequence).

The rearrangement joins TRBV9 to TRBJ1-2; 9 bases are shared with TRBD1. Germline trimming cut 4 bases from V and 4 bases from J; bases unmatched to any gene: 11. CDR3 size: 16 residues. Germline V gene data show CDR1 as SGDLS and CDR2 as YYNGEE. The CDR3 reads CASSRRTGVEFYGYTF. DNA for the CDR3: TGTGCCAGCAGCAGACGGACAGGGGTTGAGTTCTATGGCTACACCTTC.

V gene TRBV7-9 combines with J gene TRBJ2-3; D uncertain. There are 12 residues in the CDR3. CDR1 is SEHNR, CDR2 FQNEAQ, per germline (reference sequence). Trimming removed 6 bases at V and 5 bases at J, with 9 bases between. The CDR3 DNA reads TGTGCCAGCAGTTCCTCCAGAGATACGCAGTATTTT. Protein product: CASSSSRDTQYF.

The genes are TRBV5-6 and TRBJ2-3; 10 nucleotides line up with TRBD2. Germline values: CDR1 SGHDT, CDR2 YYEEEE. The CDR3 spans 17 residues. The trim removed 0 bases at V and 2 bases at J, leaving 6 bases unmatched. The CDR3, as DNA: TGTGCCAGCAGCTTGGCTCTAGCGGGGGTGAACACAGATACGCAGTATTTT. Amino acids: CASSLALAGVNTDTQYF.

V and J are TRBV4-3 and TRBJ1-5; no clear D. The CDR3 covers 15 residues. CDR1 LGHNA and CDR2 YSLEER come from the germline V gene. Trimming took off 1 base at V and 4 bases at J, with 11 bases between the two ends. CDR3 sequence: CASSQGPTANQPQHF. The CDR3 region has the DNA TGCGCCAGCAGCCAAGGGCCAACAGCAAATCAGCCCCAGCATTTT.

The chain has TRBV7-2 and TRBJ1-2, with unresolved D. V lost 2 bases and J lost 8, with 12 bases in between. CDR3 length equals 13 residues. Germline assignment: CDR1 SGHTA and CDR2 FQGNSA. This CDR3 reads CASSLFHSEGYTF. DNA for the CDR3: TGTGCCAGCAGCTTATTTCACTCAGAAGGCTACACCTTC.